Each of the 15 T cell receptor beta chains below was sequenced from the same sample in a study of T cells in Graves' hyperthyroidism and ophthalmopathy. Amplified TCR beta CDR3 regions came from RNA transcripts. Primed by the HTBI set, a first-round RT-PCR was run on the TCR CDR3. TCRdb re-analysed the multiplex PCR reads in MiXCR, keeping a single row per CDR3 protein. This sample carries a few hundred thousand distinct CDR3 sequences, less than 15% of them seen once, and the ten largest clones take 10% to 15%. The sample taken for sequencing was blood. These receptors were taken from a woman aged 40 to 50 with Graves' hyperthyroidism that later progressed to Graves' ophthalmopathy.

The chain uses TRBV24-1 and TRBJ2-1, with D possibly TRBD1 on 5 matching bases. CDR3 length: 13 residues. CDR1 and CDR2 from the germline V gene are KGHDR and SFDVKD. Trimming removed 3 bases from V and 4 bases from J, with 6 bases in between. The CDR3 bases are TGTGCCACCAGTGATAAGGGGTACAATGAGCAGTTCTTC. Protein product: CATSDKGYNEQFF.

This clonotype came up a few times. The chain links TRBV28 to TRBJ2-7, with D unresolved. Germline assignment: CDR1 MDHEN and CDR2 SYDVKM. V was cut by 5 bases and J by 7 bases, with 12 bases left in between. This CDR3 is 12 amino acids long. The CDR3, as DNA: TGTGCCAGCAGTGCCAACTACGAAGAGCAGTACTTC. As protein: CASSANYEEQYF.

This clonotype occurred many times. V gene TRBV13 combines with J gene TRBJ2-1, with TRBD2 as a possible D gene (6 bases). The CDR3 is made up of 15 amino acids. Trimming shortened V by 5 bases and J by 4 bases, and 15 bases separated the two germline ends. Germline-derived CDR1 and CDR2 are PRHDT and FYEKMQ (reference sequence). For the CDR3, the DNA is TGTGCCAGCAGCATACCGGGACTGGTTTACAATGAGCAGTTCTTC. It translates to CASSIPGLVYNEQFF. Full variable domain (outside the CDR3, taken from reference TRBV13 and TRBJ2-1): AAGVIQSPRHLIKEKRETATLKCYPIPRHDTVYWYQQGPGQDPQFLISFYEKMQSDKGSIPDRFSAQQFSDYHSELNMSSLELGDSALYFCASSIPGLVYNEQFFGPGTRLTVL.

This clonotype was observed a handful of times. The genes are TRBV5-4 and TRBJ2-7; TRBD2 agrees at 10 bases. Germline V lookup: CDR1 SGHNT, CDR2 YYREEE (reference sequence). Trimming at V came to 4 bases and at J to 7 bases, leaving 14 bases not matched to a gene. CDR3 length: 16 amino acids. Here the CDR3 reads CASSGGGLAGVSEQYF. In DNA form, the CDR3 reads TGTGCCAGCAGCGGTGGGGGGCTAGCGGGAGTGAGTGAGCAGTACTTC. Full variable domain (outside the CDR3, taken from reference TRBV5-4 and TRBJ2-7): ETGVTQSPTHLIKTRGQQVTLRCSSQSGHNTVSWYQQALGQGPQFIFQYYREEENGRGNFPPRFSGLQFPNYSSELNVNALELDDSALYLCASSGGGLAGVSEQYFGPGTRLTVT.

This clonotype showed up many times. This chain joins TRBV27 and TRBJ2-5, with D possibly being TRBD2 (6 bases). CDR3 length equals 15 residues. V dropped 5 bases and J dropped 5 bases, with 18 bases sitting between them. Germline CDR1 and CDR2: MNHEY and SMNVEV (reference sequence). CDR3 region: CASSQGLLSGETQYF. CDR3 nucleotides: TGTGCCAGCAGTCAAGGACTACTCTCCGGTGAGACCCAGTACTTC.

This clonotype was seen ten or more times. CDR3 residues: CASRPPGENEQFF. The CDR3 DNA follows: TGTGCCAGTAGGCCGCCCGGGGAGAATGAGCAGTTCTTC. The chain uses TRBV19 and TRBJ2-1, with D perhaps matching TRBD2 (5 bases). The CDR3 spans 13 residues. Trimming cost V 6 bases and J 7 bases, with 13 bases left between them. CDR1 and CDR2 (germline): LNHDA, SQIVND (reference sequence).

Many counts were recorded for this clonotype. V usage is TRBV19 and J usage is TRBJ1-1; 8 bases match TRBD1. Germline V gene lookup returns CDR1 LNHDA and CDR2 SQIVND (reference sequence). V lost 6 bases to trimming and J lost 4 bases; unmatched junction nucleotides: 7. This CDR3 has 14 residues. The CDR3 DNA is TGTGCCAGTAGCAGACAGGGGCTGGGCACTGAAGCTTTCTTT. Translation gives CASSRQGLGTEAFF.

The table lists this clonotype with many counts. One end of the junction is discordant with germline, which a read error may explain. The rearrangement uses TRBV15 and TRBJ2-5, with TRBD2 as a possible D gene (5 bases). The CDR3 sequence is 14 residues long. Germline V gene sequence: CDR1 LNHNV, CDR2 YYDKDF (reference sequence). CDR3 region: CATSRDQEASARDF. In nucleotides, the CDR3 is TGTGCCACCAGCAGAGATCAGGAAGCAAGCGCGAGGGACTTC. Together with reference TRBV15 and TRBJ2-5, the CDR3 gives the full variable domain: DAMVIQNPRYQVTQFGKPVTLSCSQTLNHNVMYWYQQKSSQAPKLLFHYYDKDFNNEADTPDNFQSRRPNTSFCFLDIRSPGLGDTAMYLCATSRDQEASARDFGPGTRLLVL.

This clonotype was detected many times. The rearrangement uses TRBV11-2 and TRBJ2-7, with 10 bases aligning to TRBD2. The CDR3 runs to 14 residues. Germline values: CDR1 SGHAT, CDR2 FQNNGV. V gave up 3 bases and J gave up 4 bases; unmatched junction bases: 3. In DNA, the CDR3 is TGTGCCAGCAGCTTGGCTAGCGGGAGTTACGAGCAGTACTTC. This codes for CASSLASGSYEQYF.

This clonotype was found many times. The chain recombines TRBV28 with TRBJ2-1, with TRBD1 identical over 11 bases. Per germline, CDR1 MDHEN and CDR2 SYDVKM. V was pared by 6 bases and J by 4 bases, with 8 bases of the junction left unmatched. There are 16 residues in the CDR3. DNA of the CDR3: TGTGCCAGCAGGACCTCCGGGACAGGGGGTTACAATGAGCAGTTCTTC. Amino acids: CASRTSGTGGYNEQFF.

This clonotype was counted ten times or more. The chain uses TRBV2 and TRBJ1-6; D is perhaps TRBD1 (5 bases). Trimming pared 6 bases from V and 5 bases from J, leaving 14 bases between. Germline V gene data show CDR1 as SNHLY and CDR2 as FYNNEI. The CDR3 has 15 residues. The chain's CDR3 is CASRQTDTDNSPLHF. The DNA for the CDR3 is TGTGCCAGCAGGCAAACGGACACAGATAATTCACCCCTCCACTTT.

Notes on this clonotype: A much larger clonotype is one base distant, so this may be a read error. This chain joins TRBV27 and TRBJ2-7; TRBD2 matches 8 bases. CDR1 is MNHEY, CDR2 SMNVEV, per germline (reference sequence). The CDR3 is made up of 15 amino acids. The CDR3 DNA is TGTGCCAGCAAAGGGACCGGGACTAGATACTACGAGCGGTACTTC. Translated: CASKGTGTRYYERYF.

This sequence joins TRBV7-2 and TRBJ2-2; 8 bases are shared with TRBD1. The V gene end was trimmed by 5 bases and the J gene end by 5 bases; junction bases not matched to a gene: 7. The CDR3 is 15 residues long. CDR1 and CDR2 from the germline V gene are SGHTA and FQGNSA. CDR3 sequence reads: CASSTMTGETGELFF. In nucleotides, the CDR3 is TGTGCCAGCAGCACCATGACAGGGGAGACCGGGGAGCTGTTTTTT.

This clonotype was recorded many times. The rearrangement links TRBV10-3 to TRBJ2-3; D is unclear. The ends were cut back, 2 bases at V and 11 bases at J, with 17 bases in the middle. The CDR3 totals 14 residues. CDR1 is ENHRY, CDR2 SYGVKD, per germline. In nucleotides, the CDR3 is TGTGCCATCAGTGAGCCGGGCGCGGCCCTACAGCAGTATTTT. It yields the protein CAISEPGAALQQYF.

This rearrangement joins TRBV11-2 to TRBJ1-1; perhaps TRBD1 as D (6 bases). Deletions cut 5 bases from V and 0 bases from J, with 16 bases between. Germline CDR1 SGHAT, CDR2 FQNNGV. The CDR3 runs to 16 residues. CDR3 amino acids: CASSDLGGGLNTEAFF. CDR3 coding DNA: TGTGCCAGCAGCGATCTCGGGGGGGGCCTGAACACTGAAGCTTTCTTT.